This TCR beta chain stems from a study of human T cells and chemical hapten exposure. Across the whole study: Largely, small differences in pooled library volume made per-sample TCR yields vary.

Findings and limits, study-wide: There was no change with DPC sensitization in TCRs above 1 in 1000 frequency.

Time point specified: healthy volunteer bleed at 6 weeks. Unseparated into fractions, whole blood served as the source from which total RNA was extracted. The CDR3 runs 17 residues. The germline V gene has CDR1 SNHLY and CDR2 FYNNEI. Trimming pared 2 bases from V and 2 bases from J, leaving 18 bases between. Each cDNA molecule in the library carried unique molecular identifiers. The authors' processing: Individual samples carried between 23,224 and 690,600 TCRs, with roughly 96,000 as the median. TCRdb independently ran MiXCR on the RACE reads; one entry per CDR3 protein. TCRdb's processing, not the authors', yielded these V and J calls. The data show 65,000 or so distinct CDR3 sequences, 5.5% to 7.5% seen once. This clonotype appeared many times. Its cognate antigen is unknown.

The V call is TRBV2, the J call TRBJ1-2, with D tentatively TRBD1 (6 bases). The source is a female donor in good health. Some clones in this sample may be carry-over from other donors' samples. Sample: whole blood. In DNA form, the CDR3 reads TGTGCCAGCAGTGAAAGTAGTAGTGCAGGGGAGAACTATGGCTACACCTTC. This gives the protein CASSESSSAGENYGYTF.